The rows below give T cell receptor beta chains drawn from one sample of a study of CD8 T cells in ankylosing spondylitis. TCRdb re-analysed the 5' RACE reads in MiXCR, keeping a single row per CDR3 protein. The sample carries about 31,000 distinct CDR3 sequences, 7.2% recorded once. Sequenced sample: blood, either unsorted or a sorted T cell fraction (not recorded which). These receptors were taken from a male donor with ankylosing spondylitis or in good health (not recorded which). CDR3s leave out the opening cysteine and the closing phenylalanine or tryptophan. A D gene is named only where the DNA matches it firmly.

CDR3aa | j_gene | d_gene | v_gene
ASSESVYSALNEQF | TRBJ2-1 | . | TRBV6-1
ASSEAETGLLF | TRBJ1-4 | . | TRBV6-1
SANSVSYEQY | TRBJ2-7 | . | TRBV20-1
ATSSYEQY | TRBJ2-7 | . | TRBV28
ASSLISGSKTGELF | TRBJ2-2 | TRBD2 | TRBV11-2
SARDGGLAAYEQY | TRBJ2-7 | TRBD2 | TRBV20-1
ASSFSPSGRADTQY | TRBJ2-3 | TRBD2 | TRBV12-3/TRBV12-4
ASSSPAERDTGELF | TRBJ2-2 | . | TRBV4-2
ASSLPGQVSEAF | TRBJ1-1 | TRBD1 | TRBV5-1
ASSPGTGVSYEQY | TRBJ2-7 | TRBD1 | TRBV27
ASSSPGLSSYNEQF | TRBJ2-1 | . | TRBV5-6
ASSPSGRAYEQY | TRBJ2-7 | TRBD2 | TRBV12-3/TRBV12-4
ASSEGELAKNIQY | TRBJ2-4 | . | TRBV6-1
SASHGDNQPQH | TRBJ1-5 | . | TRBV20-1
ASSESGFEEKLF | TRBJ1-4 | . | TRBV6-1
AIRGLAGGSYEQY | TRBJ2-7 | TRBD2 | TRBV10-3
ASSRIPGQKADTQY | TRBJ2-3 | TRBD1 | TRBV27
ASSPGTLNTGELF | TRBJ2-2 | . | TRBV3-1
ASSEGRGGNEQF | TRBJ2-1 | . | TRBV2
SARRTSIDEQF | TRBJ2-1 | TRBD2 | TRBV20-1
ASRTGGQETQY | TRBJ2-5 | TRBD1 | TRBV28
ASSQVGGSYEQY | TRBJ2-7 | . | TRBV3-1
ASRETGVNEKLF | TRBJ1-4 | . | TRBV12-3/TRBV12-4
ASSLGLAETYNEQF | TRBJ2-1 | TRBD2 | TRBV12-3/TRBV12-4
ATRGDGKSYNSPLH | TRBJ1-6 | . | TRBV15
ASSLAQEYQETQY | TRBJ2-5 | . | TRBV13
ASNGASFSYEQY | TRBJ2-7 | . | TRBV28
ASSSNGQGAYNEQF | TRBJ2-1 | TRBD1 | TRBV5-1
SVDLQGEQY | TRBJ2-7 | . | TRBV29-1
ASSVLPSDNTDTQY | TRBJ2-3 | . | TRBV9
ASSDKELGTQY | TRBJ2-5 | . | TRBV6-4